These T cell receptor beta chains were read from a single sample in a study of control samples from healthy donors and cancer patients. The repertoire was sequenced with immunoSEQ multiplex PCR; TCRdb's copy has only in-frame clones and lacks some. This sample has roughly 120,000 clones, with over 85% found just once. Specimen: blood. The receptors derive from a man aged 25 to 45 in good health. CDR3s include the opening cysteine and the closing phenylalanine or tryptophan. The D gene is left open where the match is weak. A clone size is listed for some rows: how often the clone was seen (once, few, many), or a class if it is expanded.

size	D	V	J	CDR3	DNA
.	TRBD1	TRBV14	TRBJ2-2	CATNRGYTGELFF	TGTGCCACAAACAGGGGGTACACCGGGGAGCTGTTTTTT
.	.	TRBV10-2	TRBJ1-1	CASSAGEVNTEAFF	TGCGCCAGCAGTGCGGGGGAGGTGAACACTGAAGCTTTCTTT
.	.	TRBV7-9	TRBJ1-5	CASSPEGGQPQHF	TGTGCCAGCAGCCCGGAGGGTGGGCAGCCCCAGCATTTT
.	.	TRBV19	TRBJ1-5	CASRYVLYSNQPQHF	TGTGCCAGTAGGTACGTCCTCTATAGCAATCAGCCCCAGCATTTT
.	.	TRBV2	TRBJ1-2	CASRSQGRNNYGYTF	TGTGCCAGCAGGAGCCAGGGGCGGAATAACTATGGCTACACCTTC
few	TRBD2	TRBV14	TRBJ2-3	CASSAGLGGSTDTQYF	TGTGCCAGCAGCGCCGGCCTGGGGGGGAGCACAGATACGCAGTATTTT
once	.	TRBV25-1	TRBJ1-1	CASSRAGTRPEAFF	TGTGCCAGCAGCCGAGCCGGGACCCGACCTGAAGCTTTCTTT
once	TRBD1	TRBV5-6	TRBJ1-1	CASSLPGQGAAFF	TGTGCCAGCAGCTTGCCGGGACAGGGGGCAGCTTTCTTT
once	.	TRBV28	TRBJ1-1	CASSFGGGTTFF	.
.	.	TRBV19	TRBJ2-1	CASSMQHNEQFF	TGTGCCAGTAGTATGCAGCACAATGAGCAGTTCTTC
.	.	TRBV27	TRBJ1-5	CASSPNRVQLRQPQHF	TGTGCCAGCAGTCCAAACCGGGTACAACTAAGGCAGCCCCAGCATTTT
.	.	TRBV7-9	TRBJ1-1	CASSLAGLNTEAFF	TGTGCCAGCAGCTTAGCAGGACTGAACACTGAAGCTTTCTTT
.	.	TRBV5-6	TRBJ1-5	CASSPNRGQPDQPQHF	TGTGCCAGCAGCCCGAACCGGGGTCAGCCCGATCAGCCCCAGCATTTT